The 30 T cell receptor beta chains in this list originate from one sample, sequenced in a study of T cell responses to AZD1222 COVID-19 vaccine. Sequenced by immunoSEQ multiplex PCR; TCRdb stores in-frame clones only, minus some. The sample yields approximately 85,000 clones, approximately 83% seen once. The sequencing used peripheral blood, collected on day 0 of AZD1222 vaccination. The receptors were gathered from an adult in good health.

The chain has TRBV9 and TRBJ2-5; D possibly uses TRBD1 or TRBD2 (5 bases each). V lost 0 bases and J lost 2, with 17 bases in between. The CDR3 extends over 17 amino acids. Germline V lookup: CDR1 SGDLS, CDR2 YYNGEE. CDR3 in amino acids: CASSVGAVTGRQETQYF. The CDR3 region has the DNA TGTGCCAGCAGCGTAGGAGCGGTAACGGGGCGTCAAGAGACCCAGTACTTC.

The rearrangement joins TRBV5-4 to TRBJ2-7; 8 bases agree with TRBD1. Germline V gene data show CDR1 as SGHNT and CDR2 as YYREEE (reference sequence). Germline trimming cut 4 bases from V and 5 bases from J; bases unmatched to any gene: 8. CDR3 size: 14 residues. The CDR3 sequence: CASSQSDRGHEQYF. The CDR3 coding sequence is TGTGCCAGCAGCCAATCTGACAGGGGCCACGAGCAGTACTTC.

In nucleotides, the CDR3 is TGTGCCAGCAGATTGGGACAGACTTCTGGAAACACCATATATTTT. This sequence encodes CASRLGQTSGNTIYF. The chain combines TRBV2 with TRBJ1-3, with TRBD1 matching over 7 bases. The junction had 6 bases not matched to a gene; V was cut back by 6 bases and J by 1 base. Germline V gene sequence: CDR1 SNHLY, CDR2 FYNNEI. The CDR3 spans 15 residues.

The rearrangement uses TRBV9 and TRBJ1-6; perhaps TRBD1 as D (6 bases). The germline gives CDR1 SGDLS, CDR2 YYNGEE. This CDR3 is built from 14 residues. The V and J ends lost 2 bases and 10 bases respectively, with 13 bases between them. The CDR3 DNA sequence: TGTGCCAGCAGCGTTCAGGGGAACGTCTCACCCCTCCACTTT. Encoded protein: CASSVQGNVSPLHF.

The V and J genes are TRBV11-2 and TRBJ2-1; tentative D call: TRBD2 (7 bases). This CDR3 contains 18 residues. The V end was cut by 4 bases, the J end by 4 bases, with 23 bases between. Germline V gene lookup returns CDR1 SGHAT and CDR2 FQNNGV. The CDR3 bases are TGTGCCAGCAGCTCGAGGGCCTCTCCGGGGGGCCTATACAATGAGCAGTTCTTC. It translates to CASSSRASPGGLYNEQFF. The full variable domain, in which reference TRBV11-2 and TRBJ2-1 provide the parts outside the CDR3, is EAGVAQSPRYKIIEKRQSVAFWCNPISGHATLYWYQQILGQGPKLLIQFQNNGVVDDSQLPKDRFSAERLKGVDSTLKIQPAKLEDSAVYLCASSSRASPGGLYNEQFFGPGTRLTVL.

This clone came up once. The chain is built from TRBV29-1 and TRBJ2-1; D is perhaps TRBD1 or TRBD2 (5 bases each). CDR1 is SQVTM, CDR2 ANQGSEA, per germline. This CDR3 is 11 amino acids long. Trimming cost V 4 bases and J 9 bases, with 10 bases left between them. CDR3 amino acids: CSVGGASEQFF. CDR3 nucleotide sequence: TGCAGCGTTGGAGGGGCCAGTGAGCAGTTCTTC.

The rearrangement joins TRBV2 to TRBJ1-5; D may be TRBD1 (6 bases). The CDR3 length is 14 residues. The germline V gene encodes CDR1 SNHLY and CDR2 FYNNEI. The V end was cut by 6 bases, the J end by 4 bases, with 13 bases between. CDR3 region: CASSPTGRNQPQHF. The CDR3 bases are TGTGCCAGCAGCCCTACAGGGAGAAATCAGCCCCAGCATTTT.

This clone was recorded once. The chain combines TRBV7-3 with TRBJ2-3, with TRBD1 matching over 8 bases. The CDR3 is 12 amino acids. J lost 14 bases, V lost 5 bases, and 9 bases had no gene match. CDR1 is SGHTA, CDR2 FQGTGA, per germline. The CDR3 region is CASSVDRGLLYF. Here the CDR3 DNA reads TGTGCCAGCAGCGTAGACAGGGGACTTCTGTATTTT.

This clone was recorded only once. CDR3 protein: CASSFSSGRAEFF. The CDR3 DNA follows: TGTGCCAGCAGCTTCTCTAGCGGGAGGGCCGAGTTCTTC. The V call is TRBV11-2, the J call TRBJ2-1; 12 bases line up with TRBD2. The ends lost 3 bases at V and 14 bases at J; junction bases unmatched: 5. Germline V gives CDR1 SGHAT, CDR2 FQNNGV. The CDR3 spans 13 residues.

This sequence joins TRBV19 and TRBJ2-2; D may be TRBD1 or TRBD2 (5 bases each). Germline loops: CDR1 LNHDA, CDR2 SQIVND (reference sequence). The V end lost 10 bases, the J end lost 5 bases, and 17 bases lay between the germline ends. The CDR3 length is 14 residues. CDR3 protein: CATTGTVKTGELFF. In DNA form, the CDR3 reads TGTGCCACAACGGGGACGGTAAAAACCGGGGAGCTGTTTTTT.

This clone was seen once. Written as DNA, the CDR3 is TGTGCCAGCAGACCCACCGGGACTCTCCACGAGCAGTACTTC. Amino acid sequence: CASRPTGTLHEQYF. This chain joins TRBV7-2 and TRBJ2-7; D is possibly TRBD2 (6 bases). The CDR3 extends over 14 amino acids. Germline V gene lookup returns CDR1 SGHTA and CDR2 FQGNSA. Trimming shortened V by 6 bases and J by 5 bases, and 17 bases separated the two germline ends.

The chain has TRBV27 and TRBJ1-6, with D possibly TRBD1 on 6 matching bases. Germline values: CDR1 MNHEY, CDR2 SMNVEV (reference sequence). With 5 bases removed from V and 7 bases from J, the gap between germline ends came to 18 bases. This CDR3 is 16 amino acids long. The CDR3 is CASSDFRGSANSPLHF. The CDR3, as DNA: TGTGCCAGCAGTGACTTCAGGGGATCAGCCAATTCACCCCTCCACTTT.

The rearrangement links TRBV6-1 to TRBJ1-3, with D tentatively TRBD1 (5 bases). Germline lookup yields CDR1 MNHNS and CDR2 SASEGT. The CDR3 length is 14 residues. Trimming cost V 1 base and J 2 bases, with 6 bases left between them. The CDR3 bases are TGTGCCAGCAGTGAAGGCAGGGCTGGAAACACCATATATTTT. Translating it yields CASSEGRAGNTIYF.

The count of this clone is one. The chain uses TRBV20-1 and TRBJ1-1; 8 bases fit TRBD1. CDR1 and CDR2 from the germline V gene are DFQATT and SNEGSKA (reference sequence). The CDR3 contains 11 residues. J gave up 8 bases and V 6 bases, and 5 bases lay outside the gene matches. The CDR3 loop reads CSARTGLEAFF. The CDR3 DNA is TGCAGTGCCAGGACAGGGTTGGAAGCTTTCTTT.

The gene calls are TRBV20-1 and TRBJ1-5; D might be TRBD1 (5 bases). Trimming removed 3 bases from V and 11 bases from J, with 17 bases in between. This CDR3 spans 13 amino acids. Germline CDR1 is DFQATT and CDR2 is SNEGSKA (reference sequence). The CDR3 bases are TGCAGTGCTAGTCCGGGGCCCAGGGAGTCCCAGCATTTT. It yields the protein CSASPGPRESQHF.

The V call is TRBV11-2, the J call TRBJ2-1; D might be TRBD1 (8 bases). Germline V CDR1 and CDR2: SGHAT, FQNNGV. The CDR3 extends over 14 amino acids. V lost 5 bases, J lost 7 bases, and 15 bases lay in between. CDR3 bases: TGTGCCAGCAGCAAAGGACAGGGAGGGAATGAGCAGTTCTTC. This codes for CASSKGQGGNEQFF.

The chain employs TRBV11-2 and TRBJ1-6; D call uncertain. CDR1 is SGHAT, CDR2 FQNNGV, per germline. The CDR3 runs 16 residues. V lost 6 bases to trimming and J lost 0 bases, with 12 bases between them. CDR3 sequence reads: CASRFRTSSYNSPLHF. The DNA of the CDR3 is TGTGCCAGCAGGTTTCGCACGAGCTCCTATAATTCACCCCTCCACTTT.

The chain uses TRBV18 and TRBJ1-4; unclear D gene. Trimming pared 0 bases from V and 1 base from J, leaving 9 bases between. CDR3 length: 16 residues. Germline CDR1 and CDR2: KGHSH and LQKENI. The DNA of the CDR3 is TGTGCCAGCTCACCACCGGAGGCTCAAACTAATGAAAAACTGTTTTTT. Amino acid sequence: CASSPPEAQTNEKLFF.

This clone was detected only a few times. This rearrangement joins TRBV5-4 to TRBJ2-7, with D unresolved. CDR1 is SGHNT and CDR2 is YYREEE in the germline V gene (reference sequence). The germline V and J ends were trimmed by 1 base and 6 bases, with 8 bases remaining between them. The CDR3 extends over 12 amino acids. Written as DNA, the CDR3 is TGTGCCAGCAGCTTGCGCTTAGGCGAGCAGTACTTC. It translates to CASSLRLGEQYF.

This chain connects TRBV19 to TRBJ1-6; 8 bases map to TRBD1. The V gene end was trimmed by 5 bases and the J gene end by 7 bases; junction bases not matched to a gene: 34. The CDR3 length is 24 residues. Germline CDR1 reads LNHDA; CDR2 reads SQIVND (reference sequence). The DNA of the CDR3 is TGTGCCAGTAGTCCGGACAGGGATGAAAGGCAATACGACCGTAAGGCCTATACGAATTCACCCCTCCACTTT. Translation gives CASSPDRDERQYDRKAYTNSPLHF.

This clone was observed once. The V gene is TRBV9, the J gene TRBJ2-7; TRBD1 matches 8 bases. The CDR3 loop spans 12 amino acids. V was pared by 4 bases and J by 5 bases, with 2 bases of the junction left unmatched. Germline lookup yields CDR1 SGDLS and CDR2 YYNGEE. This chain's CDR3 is CASSRTGNEQYF. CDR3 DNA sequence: TGTGCCAGCAGCCGGACAGGGAACGAGCAGTACTTC. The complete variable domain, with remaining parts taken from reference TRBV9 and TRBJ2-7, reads DSGVTQTPKHLITATGQRVTLRCSPRSGDLSVYWYQQSLDQGLQFLIQYYNGEERAKGNILERFSAQQFPDLHSELNLSSLELGDSALYFCASSRTGNEQYFGPGTRLTVT.

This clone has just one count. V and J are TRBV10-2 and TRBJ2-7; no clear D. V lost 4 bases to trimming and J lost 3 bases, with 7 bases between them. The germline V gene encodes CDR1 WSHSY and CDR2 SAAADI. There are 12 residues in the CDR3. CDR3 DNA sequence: TGCGCCAGCAGTGGCCAGAACTACGAGCAGTACTTC. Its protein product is CASSGQNYEQYF.

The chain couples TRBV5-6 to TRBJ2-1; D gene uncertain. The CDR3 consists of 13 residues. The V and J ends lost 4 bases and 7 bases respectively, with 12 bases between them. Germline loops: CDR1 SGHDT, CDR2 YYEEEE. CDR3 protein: CASSRYPSNEQFF. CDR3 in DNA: TGTGCCAGCAGCAGATACCCGTCTAATGAGCAGTTCTTC. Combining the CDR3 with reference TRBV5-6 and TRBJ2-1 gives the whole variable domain DAGVTQSPTHLIKTRGQQVTLRCSPKSGHDTVSWYQQALGQGPQFIFQYYEEEERQRGNFPDRFSGHQFPNYSSELNVNALLLGDSALYLCASSRYPSNEQFFGPGTRLTVL.

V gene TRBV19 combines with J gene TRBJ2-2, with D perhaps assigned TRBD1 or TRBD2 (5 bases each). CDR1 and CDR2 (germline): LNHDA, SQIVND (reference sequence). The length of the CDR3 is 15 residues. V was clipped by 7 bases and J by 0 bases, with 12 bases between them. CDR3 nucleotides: TGTGCCAGTACCCCCGGGGCCTCGAACACCGGGGAGCTGTTTTTT. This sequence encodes CASTPGASNTGELFF. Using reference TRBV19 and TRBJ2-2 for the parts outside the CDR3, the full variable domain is DGGITQSPKYLFRKEGQNVTLSCEQNLNHDAMYWYRQDPGQGLRLIYYSQIVNDFQKGDIAEGYSVSREKKESFPLTVTSAQKNPTAFYLCASTPGASNTGELFFGEGSRLTVL.

The CDR3 reads CASSLVGQGFGGEQFF. The CDR3 nucleotides read TGTGCCAGCAGCTTAGTCGGACAGGGCTTTGGGGGTGAGCAGTTCTTC. V gene TRBV7-9 combines with J gene TRBJ2-1; TRBD1 aligns across 8 bases. V lost 1 base and J lost 9; bases outside the gene matches: 11. Germline V gene sequence: CDR1 SEHNR, CDR2 FQNEAQ (reference sequence). The CDR3 covers 16 residues.

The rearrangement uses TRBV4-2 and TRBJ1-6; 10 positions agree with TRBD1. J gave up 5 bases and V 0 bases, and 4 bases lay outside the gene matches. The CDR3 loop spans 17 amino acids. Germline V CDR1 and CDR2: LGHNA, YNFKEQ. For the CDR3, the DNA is TGTGCCAGCAGCCAAGATGGGACAGGGGCCGATAATTCACCCCTCCACTTT. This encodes CASSQDGTGADNSPLHF.

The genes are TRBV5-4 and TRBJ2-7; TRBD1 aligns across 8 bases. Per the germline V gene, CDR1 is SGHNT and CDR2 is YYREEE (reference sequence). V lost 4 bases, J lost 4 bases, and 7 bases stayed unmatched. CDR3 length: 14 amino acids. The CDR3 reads CASSGGQERYEQYF. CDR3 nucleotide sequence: TGTGCCAGCAGCGGGGGACAGGAGCGATACGAGCAGTACTTC.

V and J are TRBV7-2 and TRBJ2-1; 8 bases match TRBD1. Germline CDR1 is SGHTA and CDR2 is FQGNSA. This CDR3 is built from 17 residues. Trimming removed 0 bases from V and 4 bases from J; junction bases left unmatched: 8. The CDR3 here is CASSLATLDRVYNEQFF. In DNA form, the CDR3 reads TGTGCCAGCAGCTTAGCTACCCTGGACAGGGTTTACAATGAGCAGTTCTTC. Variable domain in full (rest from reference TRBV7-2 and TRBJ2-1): GAGVSQSPSNKVTEKGKDVELRCDPISGHTALYWYRQSLGQGLEFLIYFQGNSAPDKSGLPSDRFSAERTGGSVSTLTIQRTQQEDSAVYLCASSLATLDRVYNEQFFGPGTRLTVL.

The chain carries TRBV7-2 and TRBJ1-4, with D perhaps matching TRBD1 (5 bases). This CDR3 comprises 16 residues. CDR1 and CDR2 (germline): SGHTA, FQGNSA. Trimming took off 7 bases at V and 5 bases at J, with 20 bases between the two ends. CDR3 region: CASTLRGTAPNEKLFF. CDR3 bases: TGTGCCAGCACCTTGAGGGGAACGGCCCCGAATGAAAAACTGTTTTTT. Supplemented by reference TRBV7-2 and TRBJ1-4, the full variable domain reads GAGVSQSPSNKVTEKGKDVELRCDPISGHTALYWYRQSLGQGLEFLIYFQGNSAPDKSGLPSDRFSAERTGGSVSTLTIQRTQQEDSAVYLCASTLRGTAPNEKLFFGSGTQLSVL.

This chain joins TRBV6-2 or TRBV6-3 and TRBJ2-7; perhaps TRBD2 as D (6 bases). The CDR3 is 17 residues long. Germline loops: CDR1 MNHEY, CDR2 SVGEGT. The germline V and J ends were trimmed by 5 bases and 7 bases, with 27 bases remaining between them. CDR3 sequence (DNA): TGTGCCAGCAGTCTGCCTTGGACTACGATAAAAGTACGAGAGCAGTACTTC. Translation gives CASSLPWTTIKVREQYF.